A single T cell receptor beta chain is shown here with its context. Its antigen is still unknown. This sample is drawn from a study of T cells in narcolepsy. The wider study: Patients with NT1 or NT2 and healthy control donors were enrolled.

Whole-study findings and limits: Comparing one patient's CSF and blood CD4+ clonotypes highlighted HCRT- and TRIB2-specific autoreactive clonotypes.

Assay used: immunoSEQ multiplex PCR; TCRdb lists only in-frame clones, some missing. The table includes approximately 35,000 clones, roughly 87% detected once. The CDR3 runs to 15 residues. After removal of 4 bases from V and 2 bases from J, the junction contained 8 bases not matched to a gene. Germline CDR1 is MGHRA and CDR2 is YSYEKL. The V call is TRBV4-1, the J call TRBJ2-7; 7 bases align to TRBD1. The receptor's source is a human donor with narcolepsy. The specimen was CD45RA- memory CD4+ T cells from PBMCs. CDR3 region: CASSRYGDSTYEQYF. The CDR3 nucleotides read TGCGCCAGCAGCCGCTACGGGGACAGCACCTACGAGCAGTACTTC.